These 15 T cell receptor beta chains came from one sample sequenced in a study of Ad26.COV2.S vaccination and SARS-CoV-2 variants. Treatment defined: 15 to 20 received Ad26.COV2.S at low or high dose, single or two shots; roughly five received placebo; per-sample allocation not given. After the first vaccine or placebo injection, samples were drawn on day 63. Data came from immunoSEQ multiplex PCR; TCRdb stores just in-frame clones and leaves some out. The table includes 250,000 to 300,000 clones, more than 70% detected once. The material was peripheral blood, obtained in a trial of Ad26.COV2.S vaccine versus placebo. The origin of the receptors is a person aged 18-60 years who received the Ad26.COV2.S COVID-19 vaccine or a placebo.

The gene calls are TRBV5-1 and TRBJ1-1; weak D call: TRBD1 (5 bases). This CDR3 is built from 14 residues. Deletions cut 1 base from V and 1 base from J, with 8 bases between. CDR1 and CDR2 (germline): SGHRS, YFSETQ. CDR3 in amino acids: CASSLQGGNTEAFF. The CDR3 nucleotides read TGCGCCAGCAGCTTGCAGGGTGGGAACACTGAAGCTTTCTTT.

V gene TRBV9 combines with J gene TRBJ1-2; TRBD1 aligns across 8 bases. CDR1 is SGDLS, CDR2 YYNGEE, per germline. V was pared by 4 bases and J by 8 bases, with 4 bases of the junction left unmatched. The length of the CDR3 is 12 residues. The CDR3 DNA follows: TGTGCCAGCAGCCAGACAGGGGAGGGCTACACCTTC. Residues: CASSQTGEGYTF.

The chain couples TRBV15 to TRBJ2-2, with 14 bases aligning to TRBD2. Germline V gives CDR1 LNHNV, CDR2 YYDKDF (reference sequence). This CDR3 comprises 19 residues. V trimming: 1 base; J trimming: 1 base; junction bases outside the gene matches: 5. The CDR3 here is CATSRGGLAGVMNTGELFF. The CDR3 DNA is TGTGCCACCAGCAGAGGGGGACTAGCGGGGGTGATGAACACCGGGGAGCTGTTTTTT.

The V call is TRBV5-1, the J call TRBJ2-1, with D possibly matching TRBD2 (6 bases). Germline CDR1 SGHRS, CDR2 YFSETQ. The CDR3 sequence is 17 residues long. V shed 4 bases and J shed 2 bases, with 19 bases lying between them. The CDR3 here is CASSGGVGTGAYNEQFF. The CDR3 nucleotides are TGCGCCAGCAGCGGAGGGGTTGGGACTGGGGCCTACAATGAGCAGTTCTTC.

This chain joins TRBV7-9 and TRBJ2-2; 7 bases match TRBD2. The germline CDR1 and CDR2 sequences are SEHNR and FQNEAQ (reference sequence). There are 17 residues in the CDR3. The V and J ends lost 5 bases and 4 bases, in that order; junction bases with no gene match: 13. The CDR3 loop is CASSPQRGYTTTGELFF. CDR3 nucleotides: TGTGCCAGCAGCCCCCAGCGGGGCTACACCACCACCGGGGAGCTGTTTTTT.

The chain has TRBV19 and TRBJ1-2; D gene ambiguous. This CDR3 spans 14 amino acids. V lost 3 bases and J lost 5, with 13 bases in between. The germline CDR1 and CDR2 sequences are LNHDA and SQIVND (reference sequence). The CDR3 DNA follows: TGTGCCAGTAGTATGGACCAGGAGGATTATGGCTACACCTTC. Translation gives CASSMDQEDYGYTF.

CDR3 amino acids: CASSLSQGVGELFF. The CDR3 DNA follows: TGTGCCAGCAGCTTATCACAGGGGGTCGGGGAGCTGTTTTTT. V and J are TRBV7-9 and TRBJ2-2; the match to TRBD1 covers 8 bases. The CDR3 runs to 14 residues. The V segment lost 2 bases and the J segment 7 bases; nucleotides outside the gene matches: 3. Germline-derived CDR1 and CDR2 are SEHNR and FQNEAQ (reference sequence).

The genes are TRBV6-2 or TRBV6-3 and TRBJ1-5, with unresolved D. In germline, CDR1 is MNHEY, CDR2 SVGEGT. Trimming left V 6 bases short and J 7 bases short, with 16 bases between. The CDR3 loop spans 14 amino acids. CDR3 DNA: TGTGCCAGCAGCCTTCGGGGAGGGAGGCAGCCCCAGCATTTT. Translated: CASSLRGGRQPQHF.

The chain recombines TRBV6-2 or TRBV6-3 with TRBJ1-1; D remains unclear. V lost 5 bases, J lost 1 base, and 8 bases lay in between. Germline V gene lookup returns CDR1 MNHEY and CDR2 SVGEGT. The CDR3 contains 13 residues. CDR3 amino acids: CASSEDENTEAFF. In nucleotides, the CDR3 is TGTGCCAGCAGTGAGGACGAGAACACTGAAGCTTTCTTT.

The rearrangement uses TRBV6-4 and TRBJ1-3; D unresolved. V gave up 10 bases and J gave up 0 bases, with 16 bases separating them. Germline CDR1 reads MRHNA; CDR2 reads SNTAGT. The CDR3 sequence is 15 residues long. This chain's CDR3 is CATSHKAGSGNTIYF. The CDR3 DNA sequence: TGTGCCACCTCCCATAAGGCAGGCTCTGGAAACACCATATATTTT.

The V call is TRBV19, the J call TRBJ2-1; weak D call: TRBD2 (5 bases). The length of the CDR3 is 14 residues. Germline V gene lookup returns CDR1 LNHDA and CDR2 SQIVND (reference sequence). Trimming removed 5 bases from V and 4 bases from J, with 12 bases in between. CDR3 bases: TGTGCCAGTAGTCTTCGGACTCAATACAATGAGCAGTTCTTC. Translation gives CASSLRTQYNEQFF. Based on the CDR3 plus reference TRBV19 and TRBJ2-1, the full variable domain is DGGITQSPKYLFRKEGQNVTLSCEQNLNHDAMYWYRQDPGQGLRLIYYSQIVNDFQKGDIAEGYSVSREKKESFPLTVTSAQKNPTAFYLCASSLRTQYNEQFFGPGTRLTVL.

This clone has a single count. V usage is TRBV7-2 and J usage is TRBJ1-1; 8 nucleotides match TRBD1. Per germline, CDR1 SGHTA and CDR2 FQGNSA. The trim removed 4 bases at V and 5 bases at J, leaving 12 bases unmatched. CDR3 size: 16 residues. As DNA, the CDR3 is TGTGCCAGCAGCTCCCAAAGGACAGGGATTGGAACTGAAGCTTTCTTT. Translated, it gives CASSSQRTGIGTEAFF.

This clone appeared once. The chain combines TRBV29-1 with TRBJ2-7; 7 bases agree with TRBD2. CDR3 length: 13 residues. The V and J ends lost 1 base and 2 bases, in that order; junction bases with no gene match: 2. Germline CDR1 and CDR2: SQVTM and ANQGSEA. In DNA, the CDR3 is TGCAGCGTTGAAGCCCGGGGGGCCTACGAGCAGTACTTC. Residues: CSVEARGAYEQYF.

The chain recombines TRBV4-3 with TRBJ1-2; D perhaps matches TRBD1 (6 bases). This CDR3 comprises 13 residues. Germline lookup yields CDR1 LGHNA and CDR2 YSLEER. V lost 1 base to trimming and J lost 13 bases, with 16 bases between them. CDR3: CASSQARTAHRTF. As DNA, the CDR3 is TGCGCCAGCAGCCAAGCAAGGACAGCCCACCGCACCTTC.

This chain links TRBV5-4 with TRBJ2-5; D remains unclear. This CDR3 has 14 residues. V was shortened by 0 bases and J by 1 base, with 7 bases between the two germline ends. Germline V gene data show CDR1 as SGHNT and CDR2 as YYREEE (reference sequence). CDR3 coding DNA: TGTGCCAGCAGCTTGGCAGCTACCCAAGAGACCCAGTACTTC. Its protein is CASSLAATQETQYF.